Listed below are T cell receptor beta chains from one sample, sequenced in a study of blood T cells in healthy people across ages. MiXCR was run by TCRdb on the 5' RACE reads, yielding one entry per CDR3 protein. This sample yields 1,500,000 or so distinct CDR3 sequences, of which approximately 43% are seen a single time; over 3.5% belongs to the top ten. Sequenced input: blood. These receptors all stem from a woman between 18 and 30 years old in good health. CDR3s include the opening cysteine and the closing phenylalanine or tryptophan. A D gene is named only where the DNA matches it firmly. Expanded clones get a size class; other rows say once, few or many, or leave the size out.

D gene	V gene	J gene	clone size	CDR3 DNA	CDR3 protein
-	TRBV7-9	TRBJ1-2	-	TGTGCCAGCAGCTACCTCTCCGGGACACCCTATGGCGACACCTTC	CASSYLSGTPYGDTF
TRBD2	TRBV7-2	TRBJ2-3	few	TGTGCCAGCAGCTTAGTAGGGACTAGCGGGACGACAGATACGCAGTATTTT	CASSLVGTSGTTDTQYF
-	TRBV20-1	TRBJ2-7	-	TGCAATGCTAGAGAGGGTTACTACGAGCAGTACTTC	CNAREGYYEQYF
-	TRBV11-2	TRBJ2-1	once	TGTGCCAGCAGCTCCCTTACACTATACAATGAGCAGTTCTTC	CASSSLTLYNEQFF
-	TRBV4-3	TRBJ2-3	-	TGCGCCAGCAGCCAAGATACCCAAGATACGCAGTGTTTT	CASSQDTQDTQCF
TRBD1	TRBV6-2/TRBV6-3	TRBJ1-4	-	TGTGCCAGCAGACGGACACGGGACAGGCTTGAAAAACTGTTTTTT	CASRRTRDRLEKLFF
-	TRBV12-3/TRBV12-4	TRBJ2-7	many	TGTGCCACCGAAATAGCCCACGAGCAGTACTTC	CATEIAHEQYF
TRBD1	TRBV29-1	TRBJ1-4	-	TGCAGCGTTGGTCGGACAGGCTCTAATGAAAAACTGTTTTTT	CSVGRTGSNEKLFF
-	TRBV20-1	TRBJ1-2	-	TGCAGTGCTAGAGCCGCCTCATTAGCCCGCCCGAGGGAGGGCTACACCTTC	CSARAASLARPREGYTF
-	TRBV7-3	TRBJ2-4	-	TGTGCCAGCAGCTTAATGCCCCAAAACATTCAGTACTTC	CASSLMPQNIQYF
TRBD2	TRBV14	TRBJ2-1	-	TGTGCCAGCAGCCAAGCGCTCACTAGCGGGTATGTTGAGCAGTTCTTC	CASSQALTSGYVEQFF
-	TRBV9	TRBJ2-5	-	TGTGCCAGCAGCGTAGTTAAGGGCGGCGGGGAGACCCAGTACTTC	CASSVVKGGGETQYF
-	TRBV7-8	TRBJ2-2	once	TGTGCCAGCAGCCTCCGTATTCCCGGGGAGCTGTTTTTT	CASSLRIPGELFF
-	TRBV20-1	TRBJ2-5	few	TGCAGTGCTAGCGTGGCGGGGGCAGGGGGTGAGCAGTACTTC	CSASVAGAGGEQYF
-	TRBV28	TRBJ2-7	once	TGTGCCAGCAGTTTATATAGCCCTAGCTCCTACGAGCAGTACTTC	CASSLYSPSSYEQYF
TRBD1	TRBV4-3	TRBJ2-7	few	TGCGCCAGCAGCCAAGATAGGTCGGGGACAGGGGGCTCCTACGAGCAGTACTTC	CASSQDRSGTGGSYEQYF
-	TRBV6-5	TRBJ2-7	-	TGTGCCAGCAGGCCCAAGGGACTCTCCTACGAGCAGTACTTC	CASRPKGLSYEQYF
-	TRBV12-3/TRBV12-4	TRBJ2-1	many	TGTGCCAGCAGTCCCCATAGATTGACAGAAAATGAGCAGTTCTTC	CASSPHRLTENEQFF
-	TRBV2	TRBJ2-4	-	TGTGCCAGCAGCCGGACAGCCCTAGCCAAAAACATTCAGTACTTC	CASSRTALAKNIQYF
-	TRBV12-3/TRBV12-4	TRBJ1-5	-	TGTGCCAGCAGCCCAGGCACGGGCAGTCTGGGTCAGCCCCAGCATTTT	CASSPGTGSLGQPQHF
TRBD2	TRBV20-1	TRBJ2-1	few	TGCAGTGCTAGAGATTGGGGACTAGCGGGAAACATCGTCGATGAGCAGTTCTTC	CSARDWGLAGNIVDEQFF
TRBD2	TRBV25-1	TRBJ2-5	-	TGTGCCAGCAGTGATTCCTCGGGGGGAGACACTGTCCAAGAGACCCAGTACTTC	CASSDSSGGDTVQETQYF
-	TRBV11-3	TRBJ2-5	few	TGCGCCAGCAGCTTGAACTCGGAGACCCAGTACTTC	CASSLNSETQYF
TRBD1	TRBV11-2	TRBJ1-1	-	TGTGCCAGCAGCTACACAGGGGACCGTGAAGCTTTCTTT	CASSYTGDREAFF
-	TRBV2	TRBJ2-6	-	TGTGCCAGCAGTGAACGTCCCTTCCTGACTTTC	CASSERPFLTF
-	TRBV15	TRBJ2-3	-	TGTGCCACCAGCAGAGATATAGTAGAGAATACGCAGTATTTT	CATSRDIVENTQYF
-	TRBV20-1	TRBJ1-6	-	TGCAGTGCTAGTGGTCTCGGGGATTCGGGTTCACCCCTCCACTTT	CSASGLGDSGSPLHF
-	TRBV20-1	TRBJ1-2	-	TGCAGTGCTAGAAGTGTCGGGAAAGAACTACTTGGCTACACCTTC	CSARSVGKELLGYTF
-	TRBV19	TRBJ1-2	few	TGTGCCAGTAGCCAATCCGGGACGGTATCTTTAATCTATGGCTACACCTTC	CASSQSGTVSLIYGYTF
-	TRBV2	TRBJ2-1	few	TGTGCCAGCAGTGAACGATGGGACAATGAGCAGTTCTTC	CASSERWDNEQFF
TRBD1	TRBV5-1	TRBJ1-2	few	TGCGCCAGCAGCCAGGGACAGGCGACGAATCCCTCCTACACCTTC	CASSQGQATNPSYTF
TRBD1	TRBV6-2/TRBV6-3	TRBJ1-1	once	TGTGCCCATACCGGGGGACAGGCTAGGGGCACTGAAGCTTTCTTT	CAHTGGQARGTEAFF
-	TRBV7-9	TRBJ1-4	-	TGTGCCAGCAGCTTAGCTTCAGGGTTCAATGAAAAGCTGTTTTTT	CASSLASGFNEKLFF
TRBD1	TRBV20-1	TRBJ2-5	-	TGCAGTGCTAGCGCCCCCAGGGGGCGGGAGACCCAGTACTTC	CSASAPRGRETQYF
-	TRBV9	TRBJ2-1	-	TGTGCCAGCAGCGTCATAGGGGGGGGGCTAGAGCAGTTCTTC	CASSVIGGGLEQFF
TRBD2	TRBV5-1	TRBJ2-1	-	TGCGCCAGCAGCGGTAGCGGGGTCTGGAATGAGCAGTTCTTC	CASSGSGVWNEQFF
-	TRBV5-1	TRBJ1-2	-	TGCGCCAGCAGCCTCCGGGACACCGGACATGGCTACACCTTC	CASSLRDTGHGYTF
-	TRBV12-3/TRBV12-4	TRBJ2-1	-	TGTGCCAGCAGTTTATTTTTTGAGCAGTTCTTC	CASSLFFEQFF
TRBD2	TRBV7-9	TRBJ2-1	few	TGTGCCAGCAGCCCGGGGGGGCTTAGGTCCTACAATGAGCAGTTCTTC	CASSPGGLRSYNEQFF
-	TRBV4-1	TRBJ1-5	few	TGCGCCAGCAGCCAAGAGAAGGGATGGCAGCCCCAGCATTTT	CASSQEKGWQPQHF